These 25 T cell receptor beta chains came from one sample sequenced in a study of shared clonotypes between healthy human individuals. Some clones are missing from TCRdb's copy, which holds only in-frame ones; the method was immunoSEQ multiplex PCR. Altogether about 980,000 clones are present, around 80% being singletons, with the ten largest covering around 1.5%. The sample taken for sequencing was memory CD4+ T cells sorted from blood. The subset was: CD45RA-negative fraction. The source of these receptors is a man in his late teens or twenties in good health.

This chain joins TRBV7-2 and TRBJ1-1, with 8 bases fitting TRBD1. V shed 6 bases and J 0 bases; nucleotides not matched to a gene: 3. The CDR3 has 14 amino acids. The V gene's germline CDR1 is SGHTA and CDR2 FQGNSA. Written as DNA, the CDR3 is TGTGCCAGCAGTACAGGGGGGGTGAACACTGAAGCTTTCTTT. Its protein product is CASSTGGVNTEAFF.

Note on this clone: This may come from a read error, since a much larger clone is one base off. Other DNA variants within this sample encode the same CDR3. The rearrangement links TRBV6-1 to TRBJ2-7; no reliable D call. CDR3 length: 11 amino acids. Germline-derived CDR1 and CDR2 are MNHNS and SASEGT. V lost 3 bases to trimming and J lost 3 bases, with 3 bases between them. The CDR3 bases are TGTGCCAGCAGTGAGGGCTACGAGCAGTACTTC. It yields the protein CASSEGYEQYF.

There are a few counts of this clone. This chain links TRBV6-4 with TRBJ1-4, with a possible D match to TRBD1 (5 bases). V dropped 7 bases and J dropped 8 bases, with 23 bases sitting between them. CDR1 is MRHNA, CDR2 SNTAGT, per germline. This CDR3 spans 16 amino acids. This CDR3 is CASTPSFGTGGEKLFF. Written as DNA, the CDR3 is TGTGCCAGCACCCCCTCGTTTGGTACCGGGGGGGAAAAACTGTTTTTT.

As concerns this clone: At the DNA level, this CDR3 is encoded by other sequences in the same sample as well. The chain is built from TRBV2 and TRBJ1-1; D uncertain. V lost 4 bases and J 1 base, leaving 7 bases between the germline ends. CDR1 SNHLY and CDR2 FYNNEI come from the germline V gene. There are 13 residues in the CDR3. CDR3 loop: CASSGQTNTEAFF. For the CDR3, the DNA is TGTGCCAGCAGTGGTCAGACGAACACTGAAGCTTTCTTT.

This chain connects TRBV28 to TRBJ1-5; no firm D call. The CDR3 covers 12 residues. Germline loops: CDR1 MDHEN, CDR2 SYDVKM. Trimming took off 8 bases at V and 7 bases at J, with 12 bases between the two ends. For the CDR3, the DNA is TGTGCCAGCGCGACGGTCGGCCAGCCCCAGCATTTT. Protein sequence: CASATVGQPQHF.

This clone was counted ten times or more. The chain uses TRBV28 and TRBJ2-5, with D unclear. Per the germline V gene, CDR1 is MDHEN and CDR2 is SYDVKM. The CDR3 runs to 14 residues. V was trimmed by 3 bases and J by 5 bases, leaving 13 bases between them. The CDR3 loop reads CASSFQRRVETQYF. The CDR3 region has the DNA TGTGCCAGCAGTTTCCAGCGCCGGGTGGAGACCCAGTACTTC.

This chain links TRBV20-1 with TRBJ1-2; D uncertain. Germline V gene sequence: CDR1 DFQATT, CDR2 SNEGSKA (reference sequence). The CDR3 has 11 amino acids. V lost 5 bases and J lost 5, with 9 bases in between. CDR3 amino acids: CSAPFGYGYTF. The CDR3, as DNA: TGCAGTGCTCCATTTGGTTATGGCTACACCTTC.

The chain uses TRBV5-6 and TRBJ1-2; TRBD1 matches at 11 bases. Trimming cost V 0 bases and J 8 bases; bases outside gene matches: 6. The CDR3 loop spans 15 amino acids. Germline CDR1 and CDR2: SGHDT and YYEEEE. The CDR3 loop reads CASSLVGTGGYGYTF. The CDR3, as DNA: TGTGCCAGCAGCTTGGTAGGGACAGGGGGTTACGGCTACACCTTC.

In regard to this clone: At the DNA level, this CDR3 is encoded by other sequences in the same sample as well. V gene TRBV20-1 combines with J gene TRBJ1-4; the D is unclear. The CDR3 length is 11 residues. Trimming left V 3 bases short and J 6 bases short, with 5 bases between. Per germline, CDR1 DFQATT and CDR2 SNEGSKA (reference sequence). The CDR3 DNA sequence: TGCAGTGCTAGGGGAGATGAAAAACTGTTTTTT. Translation gives CSARGDEKLFF.

The CDR3 DNA reads TGTGCCAGCAGCTGGAGCCTCTCCTACGAGCAGTACTTC. Translated, it gives CASSWSLSYEQYF. The J gene is TRBJ2-7, the V gene TRBV11-2; no clear D gene. The germline V gene encodes CDR1 SGHAT and CDR2 FQNNGV. CDR3 length: 13 amino acids. With 4 bases removed from V and 0 bases from J, the gap between germline ends came to 7 bases.

The chain couples TRBV18 to TRBJ1-1, with D hard to call. The CDR3 has 14 amino acids. Germline CDR1 reads KGHSH; CDR2 reads LQKENI. Trimming left V 1 base short and J 4 bases short, with 10 bases between. CDR3 loop: CASSPRDTSTEAFF. CDR3 nucleotide sequence: TGTGCCAGCTCACCACGAGATACGAGCACTGAAGCTTTCTTT.

The chain carries TRBV11-2 and TRBJ2-7; a weak D match, TRBD2 (7 bases). The CDR3 totals 14 residues. V dropped 3 bases and J dropped 2 bases, with 11 bases sitting between them. Germline assignment: CDR1 SGHAT and CDR2 FQNNGV. In DNA form, the CDR3 reads TGTGCCAGCAGCTTCGGGGGGCTCACCTACGAGCAGTACTTC. Translating it yields CASSFGGLTYEQYF.

This clone was picked up a small number of times. This chain joins TRBV4-2 and TRBJ1-1; D ambiguous. Germline CDR1 and CDR2: LGHNA and YNFKEQ. The CDR3 covers 14 residues. Trimming took 4 bases from V and 2 from J, leaving 11 bases between them. The CDR3, as DNA: TGTGCCAGCAGCCCGTGGGAGATTAACACTGAAGCTTTCTTT. It specifies CASSPWEINTEAFF.

J is TRBJ1-1 and V is TRBV5-4, with D possibly being TRBD1 (5 bases). Trimming shortened V by 3 bases and J by 1 base, and 10 bases separated the two germline ends. Germline V gene sequence: CDR1 SGHNT, CDR2 YYREEE (reference sequence). This CDR3 is 14 amino acids long. The CDR3 sequence: CASSYMGPNTEAFF. In DNA, the CDR3 is TGTGCCAGCAGCTACATGGGACCGAACACTGAAGCTTTCTTT.

This rearrangement joins TRBV9 to TRBJ1-2; no clear D gene. The CDR3 runs 11 residues. Germline CDR1 and CDR2: SGDLS and YYNGEE. Trimming removed 2 bases from V and 8 bases from J, with 7 bases in between. CDR3 sequence: CASSVPGGYTF. For the CDR3, the DNA is TGTGCCAGCAGCGTCCCGGGGGGCTACACCTTC. Supplemented by reference TRBV9 and TRBJ1-2, the full variable domain reads DSGVTQTPKHLITATGQRVTLRCSPRSGDLSVYWYQQSLDQGLQFLIQYYNGEERAKGNILERFSAQQFPDLHSELNLSSLELGDSALYFCASSVPGGYTFGSGTRLTVV.

The chain combines TRBV11-2 with TRBJ2-2; 7 positions match TRBD1. The CDR3 consists of 15 residues. Germline CDR1 is SGHAT and CDR2 is FQNNGV. The J segment lost 0 bases and the V segment lost 4 bases, leaving 2 bases of the junction unmatched. For the CDR3, the DNA is TGTGCCAGCAGCTACAGGGGCTCGAACACCGGGGAGCTGTTTTTT. Translated: CASSYRGSNTGELFF. The whole variable domain, remainder taken from reference TRBV11-2 and TRBJ2-2, is EAGVAQSPRYKIIEKRQSVAFWCNPISGHATLYWYQQILGQGPKLLIQFQNNGVVDDSQLPKDRFSAERLKGVDSTLKIQPAKLEDSAVYLCASSYRGSNTGELFFGEGSRLTVL.

This clone was seen only a few times. V is TRBV2 and J is TRBJ1-1; TRBD1 is a possible D gene (6 bases). V lost 4 bases to trimming and J lost 9 bases, with 21 bases between them. The CDR3 is 15 residues long. The germline gives CDR1 SNHLY, CDR2 FYNNEI. The CDR3 bases are TGTGCCAGCAGTGTCGAGGAGGGCAGGGGAGGAAAAGCTTTCTTT. It encodes CASSVEEGRGGKAFF.

The chain joins TRBV4-3 to TRBJ2-2; the D gene is possibly TRBD1 (7 bases). The V gene lost 1 base and the J gene lost 4 bases, with 25 bases spanning the gap. The V gene's germline CDR1 is LGHNA and CDR2 YSLEER. CDR3 length equals 20 residues. CDR3 region: CASSQVGGLYRQGPTGELFF. The CDR3 DNA reads as TGCGCCAGCAGCCAAGTGGGGGGTTTATACCGACAGGGTCCCACCGGGGAGCTGTTTTTT.

V is TRBV6-5 and J is TRBJ1-1; 8 bases align to TRBD1. V trimming: 7 bases; J trimming: 5 bases; junction bases outside the gene matches: 6. The CDR3 spans 13 residues. The germline V gene has CDR1 MNHEY and CDR2 SVGAGI. The CDR3 spells CASINRGGTEAFF. In DNA form, the CDR3 reads TGTGCCAGCATCAACAGGGGGGGAACTGAAGCTTTCTTT.

A remark on this clone: Within the sample, other DNA sequences also encode this same CDR3. The chain couples TRBV2 to TRBJ2-7; D is unresolved. The CDR3 sequence is 14 residues long. The V end was cut by 4 bases, the J end by 1 base, with 11 bases between. CDR1 and CDR2 (germline): SNHLY, FYNNEI. The CDR3 DNA is TGTGCCAGCAGTGTAGCAGGTGGGTCCTACGAGCAGTACTTC. Its translation is CASSVAGGSYEQYF.

As DNA, the CDR3 is TGTGCCAGCAGCCAATCGCGGCAGAACACTGAAGCTTTCTTT. Translated: CASSQSRQNTEAFF. The J gene is TRBJ1-1, the V gene TRBV16; D is ambiguous. Trimming pared 0 bases from V and 1 base from J, leaving 6 bases between. This CDR3 is built from 14 residues. The germline gives CDR1 KGHSY, CDR2 FQNENV.

V usage is TRBV2 and J usage is TRBJ2-3, with 10 positions matching TRBD1. The CDR3 extends over 15 amino acids. The J segment lost 0 bases and the V segment lost 6 bases, leaving 3 bases of the junction unmatched. Germline CDR1 SNHLY, CDR2 FYNNEI. The chain's CDR3 is CASRPDRGSTDTQYF. The CDR3 bases are TGTGCCAGCAGGCCGGACAGGGGGAGCACAGATACGCAGTATTTT.

This clone was picked up a small number of times. This chain connects TRBV7-9 to TRBJ2-1, with TRBD2 as a possible D gene (6 bases). This CDR3 has 15 amino acids. The V gene lost 10 bases and the J gene lost 7 bases, with 23 bases spanning the gap. Per the germline V gene, CDR1 is SEHNR and CDR2 is FQNEAQ (reference sequence). The CDR3 here is CATPLLAVERNEQFF. In DNA form, the CDR3 reads TGTGCCACCCCTCTATTAGCGGTCGAAAGGAATGAGCAGTTCTTC. The entire variable domain, with the rest obtained from reference TRBV7-9 and TRBJ2-1, is as follows: DTGVSQNPRHKITKRGQNVTFRCDPISEHNRLYWYRQTLGQGPEFLTYFQNEAQLEKSRLLSDRFSAERPKGSFSTLEIQRTEQGDSAMYLCATPLLAVERNEQFFGPGTRLTVL.

Only one count was recorded for this clone. V is TRBV5-1 and J is TRBJ2-7, with 7 bases lining up with TRBD1. CDR1 and CDR2 (germline): SGHRS, YFSETQ. The ends lost 4 bases at V and 2 bases at J; junction bases unmatched: 6. The CDR3 length is 14 residues. The CDR3, as DNA: TGCGCCAGCAGCGCACAGACAGGGCCCTACGAGCAGTACTTC. Encoded protein: CASSAQTGPYEQYF.

This sequence joins TRBV9 and TRBJ2-1; tentative D call: TRBD2 (7 bases). The V end lost 3 bases, the J end lost 10 bases, and 17 bases lay between the germline ends. Germline CDR1 reads SGDLS; CDR2 reads YYNGEE. CDR3 size: 14 residues. CDR3 in amino acids: CASSAVGGAWEQFF. The CDR3, as DNA: TGTGCCAGCAGCGCCGTGGGGGGGGCCTGGGAGCAGTTCTTC.